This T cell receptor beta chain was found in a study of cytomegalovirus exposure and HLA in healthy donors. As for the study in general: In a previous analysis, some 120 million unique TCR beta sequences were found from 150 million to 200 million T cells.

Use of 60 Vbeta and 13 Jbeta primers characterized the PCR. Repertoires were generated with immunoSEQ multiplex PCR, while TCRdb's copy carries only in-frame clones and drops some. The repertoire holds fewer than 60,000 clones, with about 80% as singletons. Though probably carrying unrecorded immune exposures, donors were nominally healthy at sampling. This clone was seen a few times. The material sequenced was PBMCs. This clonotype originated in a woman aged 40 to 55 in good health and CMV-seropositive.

CDR3 protein: CASSDDRRVSGNTIYF. CDR3 DNA: TGTGCCAGCAGCGACGACCGGCGGGTCTCTGGAAACACCATATATTTT. The chain is built from TRBV7-3 and TRBJ1-3, with D hard to call. This CDR3 has 16 amino acids. Between the trimmed V and J ends, which lost 5 bases and 0 bases, there was a span of 14 bases. The germline V gene has CDR1 SGHTA and CDR2 FQGTGA. The variable domain in full, completed from reference TRBV7-3 and TRBJ1-3, reads GAGVSQTPSNKVTEKGKYVELRCDPISGHTALYWYRQSLGQGPEFLIYFQGTGAADDSGLPNDRFFAVRPEGSVSTLKIQRTERGDSAVYLCASSDDRRVSGNTIYFGEGSWLTVV.